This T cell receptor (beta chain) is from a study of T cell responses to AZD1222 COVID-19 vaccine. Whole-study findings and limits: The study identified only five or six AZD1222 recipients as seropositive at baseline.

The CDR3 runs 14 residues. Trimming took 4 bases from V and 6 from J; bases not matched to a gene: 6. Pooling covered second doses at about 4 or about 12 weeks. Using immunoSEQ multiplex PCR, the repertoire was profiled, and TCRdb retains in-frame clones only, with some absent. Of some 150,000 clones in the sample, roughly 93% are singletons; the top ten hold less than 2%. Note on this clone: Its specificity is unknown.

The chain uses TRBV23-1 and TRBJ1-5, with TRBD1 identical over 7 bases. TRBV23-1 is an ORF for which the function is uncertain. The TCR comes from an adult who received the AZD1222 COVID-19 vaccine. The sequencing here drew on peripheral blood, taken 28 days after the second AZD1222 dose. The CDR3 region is CASSRDRDGQPQHF. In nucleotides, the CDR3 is TGCGCCAGCAGTCGAGACAGGGACGGTCAGCCCCAGCATTTT.